This TCR beta chain was sequenced in a study of molecular identifiers for immune sequencing clone quantification. Study-wide results and caveats: Should identical TCR molecules share a barcode, the sizes of highly expanded clones could be underestimated. Over 97% of CMV-specific effector molecules, but under 1% of naive ones, were in clones above 20 copies.

The authors sorted naive CD8 T cells as CD8+CD4-CCR7+CD45RA+. Listed TCR primers and previously described methods were used for bulk TCR libraries. TCRdb reprocessed the PCR reads via MiXCR and lists one record per CDR3 protein. The table includes more than 550,000 distinct CDR3 sequences, over 25% detected once. There are many counts of this clonotype. The antigen is unknown. V lost 4 bases and J 1 base, leaving 16 bases between the germline ends. CDR3 length: 17 residues. Germline V gene sequence: CDR1 SEHNR, CDR2 FQNEAQ (reference sequence). The receptor's source is a human donor in good health. Some libraries in this study had Jurkat cell RNA spiked in. What was sequenced was naive CD8+ T cells from blood, with Jurkat cell RNA spiked in. This sample's subset: FACS-sorted CD8+CD4-CCR7+CD45RA+ naive T cells. This rearrangement joins TRBV7-9 to TRBJ2-2, with a possible D match to TRBD2 (6 bases). The CDR3 DNA reads as TGTGCCAGCAGCTATTACCAGGAGGGATGGAACACCGGGGAGCTGTTTTTT. Its translation is CASSYYQEGWNTGELFF. Full variable domain (rest looked up from reference TRBV7-9 and TRBJ2-2): DTGVSQNPRHKITKRGQNVTFRCDPISEHNRLYWYRQTLGQGPEFLTYFQNEAQLEKSRLLSDRFSAERPKGSFSTLEIQRTEQGDSAMYLCASSYYQEGWNTGELFFGEGSRLTVL.